The T cell receptor beta chain under discussion was sequenced for a study of graft-versus-host responses after intestinal transplantation. Study context: All recipients were transplanted with multivisceral, liver-intestinal, or isolated intestinal grafts.

On this clone itself: Its cognate antigen is unknown.

CDR1 and CDR2 from the germline V gene are KGHSH and LQKENI. V trimming: 5 bases; J trimming: 0 bases; junction bases outside the gene matches: 10. The CDR3 sequence is 17 residues long. From the graft tissue, intraepithelial and lamina propria lymphocytes were released through processing. Study conclusions and caveats: In recipient marrow, GvH clones were found, and some appeared first in ileum or blood.

The data were produced by immunoSEQ multiplex PCR, yet TCRdb's version contains in-frame clones alone and is incomplete. In the table there are roughly 6,000 clones, about 80% of which are singletons. This receptor was obtained from a human patient who received an intestinal transplant, so some T cells may come from the graft donor. The genes are TRBV18 and TRBJ2-3, with 8 bases lining up with TRBD2. Sequenced here: ileum tissue, sampled roughly 300 days after intestinal transplant. The CDR3 bases are TGTGCCAGCTCATTGGCGGGGGGCCACTCTAGCACAGATACGCAGTATTTT. It specifies CASSLAGGHSSTDTQYF.